One and the same sample provided the 24 T cell receptor beta chains below, sequenced in a study of blood T cell repertoires in COVID-19. Profiling relied on immunoSEQ multiplex PCR, and the TCRdb table lists in-frame clones only, not all of them. There are roughly 120,000 clones in the sample; roughly 80% occur only once, and over 5.5% lies in the top ten. Sequenced sample: peripheral blood. These receptors originate from an elderly man with COVID-19, enrolled during active disease.

The gene calls are TRBV20-1 and TRBJ1-1, with 7 bases matching TRBD1. Germline assignment: CDR1 DFQATT and CDR2 SNEGSKA (reference sequence). The V gene end was trimmed by 4 bases and the J gene end by 8 bases; junction bases not matched to a gene: 10. The CDR3 contains 13 residues. The CDR3 region is CSANDRVGAEAFF. The CDR3 DNA sequence: TGCAGTGCTAATGACAGGGTAGGAGCGGAAGCTTTCTTT.

This rearrangement joins TRBV5-1 to TRBJ2-1; maybe TRBD2 (6 bases). Trimming shortened V by 0 bases and J by 3 bases, and 19 bases separated the two germline ends. This CDR3 contains 18 residues. CDR1 and CDR2 (germline): SGHRS, YFSETQ. Here the CDR3 DNA reads TGCGCCAGCAGCTTGGCGGGGTCCGGGACTGGAGGCTACAATGAGCAGTTCTTC. Its translation: CASSLAGSGTGGYNEQFF.

The rearrangement links TRBV25-1 to TRBJ2-7, with TRBD2 matching 10 bases. This CDR3 spans 17 amino acids. CDR1 is MGHDK and CDR2 is SYGVNS in the germline V gene. V shed 5 bases, J shed 2 bases, and the junction held 12 bases outside the gene matches. The CDR3 here is CASSMGIAGGRAYEQYF. The CDR3 region has the DNA TGTGCCAGCAGTATGGGGATAGCGGGAGGCCGGGCCTACGAGCAGTACTTC.

The genes are TRBV20-1 and TRBJ1-1; D ambiguous. V gave up 3 bases and J gave up 1 base, with 9 bases separating them. Germline V CDR1 and CDR2: DFQATT, SNEGSKA (reference sequence). This CDR3 is 13 amino acids long. The CDR3: CSASAPGNTEAFF. The CDR3 DNA follows: TGCAGTGCTAGTGCCCCGGGGAACACTGAAGCTTTCTTT.

As for this clone: Additional DNA sequences in this sample encode the identical CDR3. The CDR3 is CSVAGENTEAFF. DNA of the CDR3: TGCAGCGTTGCCGGGGAGAACACTGAAGCTTTCTTT. The V gene is TRBV29-1, the J gene TRBJ1-1; D is unclear. This CDR3 has 12 residues. CDR1 is SQVTM, CDR2 ANQGSEA, per germline. Trimming stripped 4 bases from V and 1 base from J, with 7 bases between. Full variable domain (missing parts from reference TRBV29-1 and TRBJ1-1): SAVISQKPSRDICQRGTSLTIQCQVDSQVTMMFWYRQQPGQSLTLIATANQGSEATYESGFVIDKFPISRPNLTFSTLTVSNMSPEDSSIYLCSVAGENTEAFFGQGTRLTVV.

The chain couples TRBV7-2 to TRBJ1-5, with TRBD1 matching 9 bases. This CDR3 is built from 15 residues. The junction had 4 bases not matched to a gene; V was cut back by 1 base and J by 6 bases. Per the germline V gene, CDR1 is SGHTA and CDR2 is FQGNSA. CDR3 sequence reads: CASSLGQGGSQPQHF. The CDR3 bases are TGTGCCAGCAGCTTAGGACAGGGGGGTAGTCAGCCCCAGCATTTT. The full variable domain, rest sourced from reference TRBV7-2 and TRBJ1-5, is GAGVSQSPSNKVTEKGKDVELRCDPISGHTALYWYRQSLGQGLEFLIYFQGNSAPDKSGLPSDRFSAERTGGSVSTLTIQRTQQEDSAVYLCASSLGQGGSQPQHFGDGTRLSIL.

This clone was counted a few times. The chain's CDR3 is CASSMRERTDTQYF. The CDR3 region has the DNA TGTGCCAGTAGTATGCGGGAGCGCACAGATACGCAGTATTTT. The V gene is TRBV19, the J gene TRBJ2-3; 7 bases map to TRBD2. Germline CDR1 is LNHDA and CDR2 is SQIVND (reference sequence). This CDR3 comprises 14 residues. The ends lost 3 bases at V and 1 base at J; junction bases unmatched: 1.

The chain uses TRBV21-1 and TRBJ2-3; TRBD1 is the table's D call, not checked against the DNA. TRBV21-1 is flagged as a pseudogene. The CDR3 contains 14 residues. This CDR3 is CASSQRDRANTQYF. CDR3 in DNA: TGTGCCAGCAGCCAAAGGGACAGGGCAAATACGCAGTATTTT.

The chain employs TRBV10-2 and TRBJ2-7, with 8 bases identical to TRBD2. CDR3 length: 17 residues. Germline V gene data show CDR1 as WSHSY and CDR2 as SAAADI. Trimming took 8 bases from V and 6 from J; bases not matched to a gene: 21. The CDR3 here is CASQPTSGAPPWGEQYF. CDR3 nucleotide sequence: TGCGCCAGCCAACCTACTAGCGGAGCCCCTCCCTGGGGCGAGCAGTACTTC.

J is TRBJ2-1 and V is TRBV6-4; weak D call: TRBD2 (5 bases). CDR1 is MRHNA, CDR2 SNTAGT, per germline. The CDR3 loop spans 13 amino acids. The V end lost 8 bases, the J end lost 8 bases, and 16 bases lay between the germline ends. Here the CDR3 DNA reads TGTGCCAGCGGTCCGGGAACGGGGTATGAGCAGTTCTTC. Translated: CASGPGTGYEQFF.

This chain uses TRBV19 with TRBJ2-1; possibly TRBD2 for D (5 bases). The CDR3 runs to 16 residues. From germline, CDR1 is LNHDA and CDR2 SQIVND (reference sequence). V shed 5 bases and J shed 0 bases, with 14 bases lying between them. CDR3 DNA: TGTGCCAGTAGTCGCTCTAGCCGGAGCTCCTACAATGAGCAGTTCTTC. It translates to CASSRSSRSSYNEQFF.

This clone was observed a handful of times. The chain is built from TRBV7-8 and TRBJ1-1; D is possibly TRBD1 (6 bases). Deletions cut 1 base from V and 4 bases from J, with 13 bases between. This CDR3 has 15 amino acids. Germline CDR1 is SGHVS and CDR2 is FQNEAQ. The CDR3 nucleotides are TGTGCCAGCAGCTTAGGCAGGGGCGGGGGCACTGAAGCTTTCTTT. Translation gives CASSLGRGGGTEAFF.

V is TRBV12-3 or TRBV12-4 and J is TRBJ2-1; 7 positions match TRBD2. The trim removed 7 bases at V and 8 bases at J, leaving 8 bases unmatched. This CDR3 comprises 13 residues. The CDR3 coding sequence is TGTGCCAGCACAGAGAGGAGCGGGGATGAGCAGTTCTTC. It translates to CASTERSGDEQFF.

This clone appeared a few times. The chain carries TRBV5-1 and TRBJ2-3; TRBD1 might be the D (5 bases). In germline, CDR1 is SGHRS, CDR2 YFSETQ. V was pared by 0 bases and J by 3 bases, with 5 bases between. The length of the CDR3 is 13 residues. CDR3 protein: CASSLDRTDTQYF. In nucleotides, the CDR3 is TGCGCCAGCAGCTTGGACAGGACAGATACGCAGTATTTT.

This clone was counted between two and nine times. The V and J genes are TRBV28 and TRBJ1-1; 8 bases align to TRBD1. The CDR3 totals 15 residues. Per germline, CDR1 MDHEN and CDR2 SYDVKM. The ends lost 0 bases at V and 1 base at J; junction bases unmatched: 1. The CDR3 here is CASSLWGTGNTEAFF. CDR3 in DNA: TGTGCCAGCAGTTTATGGGGGACAGGGAACACTGAAGCTTTCTTT.

The gene calls are TRBV9 and TRBJ1-1; 8 bases line up with TRBD1. This CDR3 is 15 amino acids long. CDR1 and CDR2 from the germline V gene are SGDLS and YYNGEE. V was pared by 3 bases and J by 5 bases, with 9 bases of the junction left unmatched. The CDR3 bases are TGTGCCAGCAGCGAGTTCCAGGGGGCTGGTACTGAAGCTTTCTTT. This gives the protein CASSEFQGAGTEAFF.

The chain is built from TRBV27 and TRBJ2-2; 9 positions match TRBD2. The V gene's germline CDR1 is MNHEY and CDR2 SMNVEV (reference sequence). V gave up 6 bases and J gave up 3 bases; unmatched junction bases: 8. This CDR3 region has 16 residues. CDR3 in DNA: TGTGCCAGCAGCCCCCTTGTAGCGGGAGACACCGGGGAGCTGTTTTTT. Translating it yields CASSPLVAGDTGELFF.

The rearrangement joins TRBV7-8 to TRBJ1-1; maybe TRBD1 (5 bases). Trimming shortened V by 1 base and J by 0 bases, and 9 bases separated the two germline ends. The germline V gene encodes CDR1 SGHVS and CDR2 FQNEAQ. CDR3 size: 15 residues. In DNA, the CDR3 is TGTGCCAGCAGCTTAGGAGGGGAGGTGAACACTGAAGCTTTCTTT. Encoded protein: CASSLGGEVNTEAFF.

This clone was detected only a few times. Its ends do not fully match the called genes, so a read error is possible. V and J are TRBV24-1 and TRBJ1-1; possible D gene TRBD1, 5 bases. Per germline, CDR1 KGHDR and CDR2 SFDVKD. The CDR3 is 11 residues long. CDR3 in amino acids: CATSDGVTGDF. Written as DNA, the CDR3 is TGTGCCACCAGTGATGGTGTTACAGGAGATTTT.

The V gene is TRBV25-1, the J gene TRBJ2-3; 14 bases map to TRBD2. Germline trimming cut 4 bases from V and 6 bases from J; bases unmatched to any gene: 6. The CDR3 consists of 16 residues. CDR1 and CDR2 (germline): MGHDK, SYGVNS. CDR3 in amino acids: CASSATSGRVTDTQYF. The CDR3 DNA is TGTGCCAGCAGTGCGACTAGCGGGAGGGTGACTGATACGCAGTATTTT.

The V call is TRBV10-2, the J call TRBJ1-2; unclear D gene. Germline CDR1 WSHSY, CDR2 SAAADI. Trimming stripped 0 bases from V and 7 bases from J, with 18 bases between. The CDR3 has 16 residues. The CDR3 loop reads CASSESMASAVSGYTF. CDR3 coding DNA: TGCGCCAGCAGTGAGTCGATGGCTAGCGCGGTTTCTGGCTACACCTTC.

The V and J genes are TRBV30 and TRBJ2-1; 10 bases map to TRBD2. The CDR3 loop spans 11 amino acids. Germline trimming cut 5 bases from V and 14 bases from J; bases unmatched to any gene: 6. CDR1 and CDR2 from the germline V gene are GTSNPN and SVGIG (reference sequence). This chain's CDR3 is CAWSTGTSEFF. The CDR3 DNA follows: TGTGCCTGGTCAACCGGGACTAGCGAGTTCTTC.

The count of this clone is one. The gene calls are TRBV4-2 and TRBJ2-2, with 7 positions matching TRBD2. The germline gives CDR1 LGHNA, CDR2 YNFKEQ. The length of the CDR3 is 20 residues. V was clipped by 0 bases and J by 4 bases; unmatched bases: 17. CDR3 in amino acids: CASSQDVASGTRWRTGELFF. CDR3 DNA sequence: TGTGCCAGCAGCCAAGATGTGGCGAGCGGGACCCGATGGCGCACCGGGGAGCTGTTTTTT.

The V and J genes are TRBV18 and TRBJ2-3; D uncertain. V lost 3 bases to trimming and J lost 2 bases, with 15 bases between them. Germline V gene data show CDR1 as KGHSH and CDR2 as LQKENI. The CDR3 sequence is 16 residues long. The CDR3 sequence is CASSPQANDFTDTQYF. Written as DNA, the CDR3 is TGTGCCAGCTCACCCCAGGCTAACGATTTCACAGATACGCAGTATTTT.